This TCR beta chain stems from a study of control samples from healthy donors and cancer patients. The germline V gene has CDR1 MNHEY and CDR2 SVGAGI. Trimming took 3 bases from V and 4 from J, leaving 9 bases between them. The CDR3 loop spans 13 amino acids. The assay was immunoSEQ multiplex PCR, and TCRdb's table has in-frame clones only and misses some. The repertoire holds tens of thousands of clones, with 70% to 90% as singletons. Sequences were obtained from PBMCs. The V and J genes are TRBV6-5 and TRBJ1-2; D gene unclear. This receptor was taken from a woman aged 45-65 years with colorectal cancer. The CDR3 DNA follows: TGTGCCAGCAGTTATAAGGACGGCTATGGCTACACCTTC. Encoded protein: CASSYKDGYGYTF.